One and the same sample provided the 25 T cell receptor beta chains below, sequenced in a study of CD8+ T cells in alopecia areata. Isolated RNA was reverse transcribed into cDNA used as the sequencing template. Assay: immunoSEQ multiplex PCR; the TCRdb copy retains only in-frame clones and omits some. Counted here are some 100,000 clones, approximately 63% occurring once; the ten biggest clones make up roughly 15%. Treatment given: oral pan-JAK inhibitor, 5-10 mg twice daily. Specimen: CD8+ T cells sorted from blood, collected at approximately week 60, from a patient treated with tofacitinib. These receptors were taken from a human donor with alopecia areata.

The chain employs TRBV29-1 and TRBJ2-1; no clear D gene. The ends were cut back, 2 bases at V and 4 bases at J, with 6 bases in the middle. The CDR3 length is 12 residues. Germline CDR1 and CDR2: SQVTM and ANQGSEA. DNA of the CDR3: TGCAGCGTTGAATTCCGTTACAATGAGCAGTTCTTC. As protein: CSVEFRYNEQFF.

V usage is TRBV29-1 and J usage is TRBJ2-7; 9 bases match TRBD1. Losses at the gene ends were 6 bases for V and 4 bases for J; bases not matched to a gene: 13. CDR1 is SQVTM, CDR2 ANQGSEA, per germline. There are 15 residues in the CDR3. For the CDR3, the DNA is TGCAGCGTACCCTATATGTCGGGACAGGGATACGAGCAGTACTTC. It codes for CSVPYMSGQGYEQYF.

This clone was observed a few times. This CDR3 reads CASSYAGGLYEQYF. As DNA, the CDR3 is TGTGCCAGCAGTTACGCGGGGGGGCTTTACGAGCAGTACTTC. This chain links TRBV6-5 with TRBJ2-7; TRBD2 matches at 9 bases. Germline V gene lookup returns CDR1 MNHEY and CDR2 SVGAGI. J was trimmed by 4 bases and V by 2 bases; bases with no gene match: 3. The CDR3 runs to 14 residues.

The chain combines TRBV2 with TRBJ1-4, with D unclear. V was clipped by 9 bases and J by 0 bases, with 11 bases between them. This CDR3 spans 14 amino acids. Germline V CDR1 and CDR2: SNHLY, FYNNEI. Written as DNA, the CDR3 is TGTGCCAGAAGACTGGGGTCAACTAATGAAAAACTGTTTTTT. The encoded protein is CARRLGSTNEKLFF.

V is TRBV6-5 and J is TRBJ1-1; D is unresolved. From germline, CDR1 is MNHEY and CDR2 SVGAGI. This CDR3 region has 13 residues. V was clipped by 2 bases and J by 4 bases, with 8 bases between them. The CDR3 DNA reads TGTGCCAGCAGTTACGCGGGGTTCACTGAAGCTTTCTTT. Translation: CASSYAGFTEAFF.

This clone was counted a few times. V is TRBV5-1 and J is TRBJ2-1, with 9 positions matching TRBD2. The germline CDR1 and CDR2 sequences are SGHRS and YFSETQ. V lost 3 bases and J lost 0; bases outside the gene matches: 4. This CDR3 spans 16 amino acids. DNA for the CDR3: TGCGCCAGCAGCTGGGCGCGGGGGGGCTCCTACAATGAGCAGTTCTTC. This sequence encodes CASSWARGGSYNEQFF.

This clone appeared a few times. This chain uses TRBV25-1 with TRBJ2-7; 11 nucleotides line up with TRBD2. The CDR3 contains 16 residues. In germline, CDR1 is MGHDK, CDR2 SYGVNS. V was pared by 5 bases and J by 2 bases, with 8 bases of the junction left unmatched. Here the CDR3 reads CASSPQGGLAAYEQYF. Here the CDR3 DNA reads TGTGCCAGCAGTCCGCAGGGGGGACTAGCGGCCTACGAGCAGTACTTC.

The chain combines TRBV29-1 with TRBJ2-7; a weak D match, TRBD1 (6 bases). This CDR3 comprises 15 residues. Germline CDR1 is SQVTM and CDR2 is ANQGSEA. The V and J ends lost 2 bases and 4 bases respectively, with 18 bases between them. CDR3 sequence reads: CSVELTGTRAYEQYF. CDR3 DNA: TGCAGCGTTGAACTCACCGGGACACGCGCGTACGAGCAGTACTTC.

This chain uses TRBV7-6 with TRBJ2-7; TRBD2 matches at 10 bases. The CDR3 has 14 amino acids. Germline CDR1 SGHVS, CDR2 FNYEAQ. The trim removed 4 bases at V and 5 bases at J, leaving 5 bases unmatched. The CDR3 loop is CASSYGTSVHEQYF. Here the CDR3 DNA reads TGTGCCAGCAGCTACGGGACTAGCGTCCACGAGCAGTACTTC.

This sequence joins TRBV27 and TRBJ2-1; 7 bases match TRBD1. This CDR3 spans 15 amino acids. Germline V lookup: CDR1 MNHEY, CDR2 SMNVEV (reference sequence). J gave up 5 bases and V 8 bases, and 12 bases lay outside the gene matches. The CDR3 loop reads CASFTYGTANNEQFF. In nucleotides, the CDR3 is TGTGCCAGCTTTACGTACGGGACAGCTAACAATGAGCAGTTCTTC.

The genes are TRBV4-1 and TRBJ2-1; D may be TRBD1 (5 bases). The germline gives CDR1 MGHRA, CDR2 YSYEKL. The CDR3 length is 17 residues. V was pared by 2 bases and J by 2 bases, with 16 bases between. The CDR3 region is CASSQTLNRWPYNEQFF. CDR3 bases: TGCGCCAGCAGCCAAACACTCAACAGGTGGCCCTACAATGAGCAGTTCTTC.

The chain uses TRBV30 and TRBJ2-1, with 9 bases that match TRBD1. With 4 bases clipped from V and 5 bases from J, the junction kept 9 bases outside the gene matches. The CDR3 length is 15 residues. The germline V gene encodes CDR1 GTSNPN and CDR2 SVGIG (reference sequence). The CDR3 DNA sequence: TGTGCCTGGACACCCGGGACAGGGACGAACAATGAGCAGTTCTTC. Translation gives CAWTPGTGTNNEQFF.

V usage is TRBV6-1 and J usage is TRBJ1-2; no reliable D call. The V and J ends lost 0 bases and 4 bases respectively, with 12 bases between them. The CDR3 sequence is 15 residues long. Looked up from germline, CDR1 is MNHNS and CDR2 is SASEGT. The CDR3 here is CASSEAGRMTYGYTF. For the CDR3, the DNA is TGTGCCAGCAGTGAAGCTGGCAGAATGACCTATGGCTACACCTTC.

J is TRBJ2-7 and V is TRBV5-6; D unclear. Trimming pared 0 bases from V and 3 bases from J, leaving 7 bases between. CDR3 length equals 13 residues. The germline V gene has CDR1 SGHDT and CDR2 YYEEEE. The CDR3, as DNA: TGTGCCAGCAGCTTGGGGCGCAACTACGAGCAGTACTTC. Translating it yields CASSLGRNYEQYF. The full variable domain, in which reference TRBV5-6 and TRBJ2-7 provide the parts outside the CDR3, is DAGVTQSPTHLIKTRGQQVTLRCSPKSGHDTVSWYQQALGQGPQFIFQYYEEEERQRGNFPDRFSGHQFPNYSSELNVNALLLGDSALYLCASSLGRNYEQYFGPGTRLTVT.

The chain uses TRBV29-1 and TRBJ2-1, with D perhaps given as TRBD1 or TRBD2 (5 bases each). Germline CDR1 SQVTM, CDR2 ANQGSEA. V lost 0 bases, J lost 14 bases, and 14 bases lay in between. The CDR3 is 12 amino acids. The CDR3: CSVEDLGDAEFF. CDR3 coding DNA: TGCAGCGTTGAAGATCTGGGGGATGCGGAGTTCTTC.

There are a few counts of this clone. The chain recombines TRBV29-1 with TRBJ2-5, with D perhaps matching TRBD2 (6 bases). V dropped 7 bases and J dropped 1 base, with 19 bases sitting between them. Germline V gene lookup returns CDR1 SQVTM and CDR2 ANQGSEA. The CDR3 contains 15 residues. In DNA, the CDR3 is TGCAGCGCAGACCGGAGCGGGCGACCCCAAGAGACCCAGTACTTC. It yields the protein CSADRSGRPQETQYF.

This clone has only a few counts. The rearrangement links TRBV29-1 to TRBJ1-2, with D perhaps matching TRBD1 (5 bases). Between the trimmed V and J ends, which lost 7 bases and 5 bases, there was a span of 14 bases. The CDR3 length is 12 residues. The germline CDR1 and CDR2 sequences are SQVTM and ANQGSEA. The CDR3 DNA reads TGCAGCGCTCCCAGGGAGAGTTATGGCTACACCTTC. Its translation is CSAPRESYGYTF.

This clone was observed a handful of times. This chain links TRBV23-1 with TRBJ2-1; 7 bases fit TRBD1. TRBV23-1 is marked as an open reading frame, function uncertain. The CDR3 is 16 amino acids. Trimming took 2 bases from V and 5 from J; bases not matched to a gene: 9. The CDR3 DNA follows: TGCGCCAGCAGTCAAAGCCGGGACAGCAAAAACAATGAGCAGTTCTTC. This codes for CASSQSRDSKNNEQFF.

The genes are TRBV7-9 and TRBJ2-3, with 11 bases identical to TRBD2. Unmatched junction bases numbered 3, after V lost 4 bases and J lost 3 bases. CDR3 length equals 15 residues. CDR1 SEHNR and CDR2 FQNEAQ come from the germline V gene (reference sequence). The CDR3 coding sequence is TGTGCCAGCAGCTCCACTAGCGGGGGAACAGATACGCAGTATTTT. Translating gives CASSSTSGGTDTQYF. Looking up the rest from reference TRBV7-9 and TRBJ2-3 gives the full variable domain: DTGVSQNPRHKITKRGQNVTFRCDPISEHNRLYWYRQTLGQGPEFLTYFQNEAQLEKSRLLSDRFSAERPKGSFSTLEIQRTEQGDSAMYLCASSSTSGGTDTQYFGPGTRLTVL.

This clone was counted only a few times. The chain is built from TRBV29-1 and TRBJ1-1; D unresolved. Germline-derived CDR1 and CDR2 are SQVTM and ANQGSEA. The CDR3 extends over 10 amino acids. V was clipped by 7 bases and J by 4 bases, with 7 bases between them. In DNA, the CDR3 is TGCAGCGAGGGTGGCACTGAAGCTTTCTTT. This gives the protein CSEGGTEAFF.

The rearrangement uses TRBV7-9 and TRBJ1-4; 7 bases agree with TRBD1. V lost 10 bases to trimming and J lost 0 bases; unmatched junction nucleotides: 8. This CDR3 has 15 amino acids. Germline lookup yields CDR1 SEHNR and CDR2 FQNEAQ (reference sequence). CDR3 loop: CAIGTAIATNEKLFF. DNA for the CDR3: TGTGCCATAGGGACAGCAATTGCAACTAATGAAAAACTGTTTTTT.

The chain recombines TRBV12-5 with TRBJ2-1; perhaps TRBD2 as D (5 bases). The germline CDR1 and CDR2 sequences are LGHNT and FRNRAP. This CDR3 is 12 amino acids long. Trimming stripped 1 base from V and 10 bases from J, with 8 bases between. As DNA, the CDR3 is TGTGCTAGTGGTTTGGGGGGAGCCGAGCAGTTCTTC. Translated, it gives CASGLGGAEQFF.

The J gene is TRBJ1-1, the V gene TRBV27, with D unresolved. The CDR3 covers 13 residues. Germline V gene lookup returns CDR1 MNHEY and CDR2 SMNVEV (reference sequence). Deletions cut 3 bases from V and 4 bases from J, with 9 bases between. The CDR3 here is CASSLVRSTEAFF. For the CDR3, the DNA is TGTGCCAGCAGTTTGGTAAGGTCCACTGAAGCTTTCTTT.

This chain uses TRBV10-3 with TRBJ2-7; possible D gene TRBD1, 6 bases. Germline lookup yields CDR1 ENHRY and CDR2 SYGVKD. V was trimmed by 0 bases and J by 2 bases, leaving 14 bases between them. CDR3 length: 16 residues. The CDR3 bases are TGTGCCATCAGTGAGTCATTGGGACATGATACCTACGAGCAGTACTTC. Amino acid sequence: CAISESLGHDTYEQYF.

This clone showed up just a few times. J is TRBJ2-3 and V is TRBV10-1; 7 nucleotides align to TRBD2. V was pared by 3 bases and J by 0 bases, with 3 bases of the junction left unmatched. The CDR3 has 15 amino acids. Germline V gene lookup returns CDR1 WNHNN and CDR2 SYGVQD (reference sequence). CDR3 DNA: TGCGCCAGCAGTGAATCAGCGGGGAGCACAGATACGCAGTATTTT. It specifies CASSESAGSTDTQYF.